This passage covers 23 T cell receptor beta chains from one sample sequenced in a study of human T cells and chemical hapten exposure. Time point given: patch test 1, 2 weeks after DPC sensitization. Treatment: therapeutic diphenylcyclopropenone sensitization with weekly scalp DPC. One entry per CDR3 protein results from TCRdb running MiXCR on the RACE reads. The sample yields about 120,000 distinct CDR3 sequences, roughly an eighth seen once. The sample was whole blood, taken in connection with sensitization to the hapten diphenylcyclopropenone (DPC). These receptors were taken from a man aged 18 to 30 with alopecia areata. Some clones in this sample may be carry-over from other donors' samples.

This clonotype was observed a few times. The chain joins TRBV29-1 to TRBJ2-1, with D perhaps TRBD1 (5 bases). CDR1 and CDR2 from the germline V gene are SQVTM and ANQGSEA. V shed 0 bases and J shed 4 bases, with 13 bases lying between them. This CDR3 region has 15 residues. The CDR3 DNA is TGCAGCGTTGAAGATCTCGCGACAGCTTACAATGAGCAGTTCTTC. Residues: CSVEDLATAYNEQFF.

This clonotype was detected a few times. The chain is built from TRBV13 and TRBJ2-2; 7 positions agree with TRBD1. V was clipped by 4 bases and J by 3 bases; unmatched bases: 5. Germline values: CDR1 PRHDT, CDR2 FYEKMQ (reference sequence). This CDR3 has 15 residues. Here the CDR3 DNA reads TGTGCCAGCAGCTCAGGGACAGATTACACCGGGGAGCTGTTTTTT. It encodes CASSSGTDYTGELFF.

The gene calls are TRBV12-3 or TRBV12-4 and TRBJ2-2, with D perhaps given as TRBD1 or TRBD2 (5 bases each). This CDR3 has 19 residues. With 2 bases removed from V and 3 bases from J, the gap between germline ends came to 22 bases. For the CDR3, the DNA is TGTGCCAGCAGTTTACTCAGGGAGAGGATTATCTATCACACCGGGGAGCTGTTTTTT. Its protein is CASSLLRERIIYHTGELFF.

In nucleotides, the CDR3 is TGTGCCGCCCCCCCAGACAGGCGGGTTCTCGGGAAACAAGAGACCCAGTACTTC. Translated: CAAPPDRRVLGKQETQYF. V and J are TRBV7-3 and TRBJ2-5, with D possibly being TRBD1 (6 bases). CDR3 length: 18 residues. V was cut by 11 bases and J by 2 bases, with 30 bases left in between. CDR1 and CDR2 from the germline V gene are SGHTA and FQGTGA. The full variable domain, its missing parts supplied by reference TRBV7-3 and TRBJ2-5, is GAGVSQTPSNKVTEKGKYVELRCDPISGHTALYWYRQSLGQGPEFLIYFQGTGAADDSGLPNDRFFAVRPEGSVSTLKIQRTERGDSAVYLCAAPPDRRVLGKQETQYFGPGTRLLVL.

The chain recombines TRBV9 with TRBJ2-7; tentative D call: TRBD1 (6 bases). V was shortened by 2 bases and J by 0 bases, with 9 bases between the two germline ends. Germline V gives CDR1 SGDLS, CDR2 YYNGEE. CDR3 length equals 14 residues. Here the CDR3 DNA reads TGTGCCAGCAGCGTTAGGGGGAGCTCCTACGAGCAGTACTTC. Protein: CASSVRGSSYEQYF.

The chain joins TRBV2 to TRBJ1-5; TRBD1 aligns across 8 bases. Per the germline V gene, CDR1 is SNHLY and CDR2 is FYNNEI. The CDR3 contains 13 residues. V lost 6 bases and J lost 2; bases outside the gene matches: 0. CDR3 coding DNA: TGTGCCAGCAGGACAGGGGGCAATCAGCCCCAGCATTTT. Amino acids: CASRTGGNQPQHF.

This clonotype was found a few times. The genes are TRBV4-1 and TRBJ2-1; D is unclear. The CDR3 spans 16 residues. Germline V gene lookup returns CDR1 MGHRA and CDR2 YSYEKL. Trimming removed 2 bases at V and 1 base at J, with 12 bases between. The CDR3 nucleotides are TGCGCCAGCAGCCAACTCGACATTCTTTCCTACAATGAGCAGTTCTTC. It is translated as CASSQLDILSYNEQFF.

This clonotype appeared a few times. This CDR3 reads CASSFWTGSNQPQHF. The CDR3 DNA is TGTGCCAGCAGCTTTTGGACAGGGTCCAATCAGCCCCAGCATTTT. The chain joins TRBV5-5 to TRBJ1-5; TRBD1 agrees at 8 bases. V lost 2 bases and J lost 3; bases outside the gene matches: 4. This CDR3 has 15 residues. Germline lookup yields CDR1 SGHKS and CDR2 YYEKEE (reference sequence).

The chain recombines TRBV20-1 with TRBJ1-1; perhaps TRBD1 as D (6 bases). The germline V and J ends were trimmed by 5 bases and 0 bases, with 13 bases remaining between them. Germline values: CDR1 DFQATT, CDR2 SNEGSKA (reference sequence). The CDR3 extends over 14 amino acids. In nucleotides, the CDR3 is TGCAGTGCTCCCGACAGGTTGGTGAACACTGAAGCTTTCTTT. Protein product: CSAPDRLVNTEAFF.

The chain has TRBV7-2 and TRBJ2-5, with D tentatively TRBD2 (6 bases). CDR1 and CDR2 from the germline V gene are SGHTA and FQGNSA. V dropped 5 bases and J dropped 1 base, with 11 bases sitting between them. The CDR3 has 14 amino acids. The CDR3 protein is CASSPVRGQETQYF. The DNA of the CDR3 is TGTGCCAGCAGCCCCGTGCGGGGCCAAGAGACCCAGTACTTC. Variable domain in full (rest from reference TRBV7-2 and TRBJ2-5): GAGVSQSPSNKVTEKGKDVELRCDPISGHTALYWYRQSLGQGLEFLIYFQGNSAPDKSGLPSDRFSAERTGGSVSTLTIQRTQQEDSAVYLCASSPVRGQETQYFGPGTRLLVL.

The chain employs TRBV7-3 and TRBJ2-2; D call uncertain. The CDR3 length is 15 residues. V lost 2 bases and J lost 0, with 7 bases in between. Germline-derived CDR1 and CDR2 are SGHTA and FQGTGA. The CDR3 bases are TGTGCCAGCAGCTTAGGGGTCGCGAACACCGGGGAGCTGTTTTTT. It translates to CASSLGVANTGELFF.

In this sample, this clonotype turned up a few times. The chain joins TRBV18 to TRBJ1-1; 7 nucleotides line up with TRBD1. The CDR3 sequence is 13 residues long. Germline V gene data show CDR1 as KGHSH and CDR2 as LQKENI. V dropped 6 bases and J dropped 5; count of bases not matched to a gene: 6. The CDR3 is CASSQTGMTEAFF. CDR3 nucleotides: TGTGCCAGCTCGCAGACAGGGATGACTGAAGCTTTCTTT.

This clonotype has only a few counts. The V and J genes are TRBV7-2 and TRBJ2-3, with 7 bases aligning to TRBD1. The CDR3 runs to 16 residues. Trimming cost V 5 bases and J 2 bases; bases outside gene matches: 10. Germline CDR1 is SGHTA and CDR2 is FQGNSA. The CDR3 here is CASSLGTAGITDTQYF. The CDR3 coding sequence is TGTGCCAGCAGCCTCGGGACAGCCGGAATCACAGATACGCAGTATTTT.

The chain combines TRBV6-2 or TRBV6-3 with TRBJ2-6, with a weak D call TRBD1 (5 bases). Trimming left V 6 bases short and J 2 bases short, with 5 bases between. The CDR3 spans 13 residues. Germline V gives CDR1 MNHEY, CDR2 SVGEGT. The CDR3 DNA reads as TGTGCCAGCAGGGACACTGGGGCCAACGTCCTGACTTTC. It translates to CASRDTGANVLTF.

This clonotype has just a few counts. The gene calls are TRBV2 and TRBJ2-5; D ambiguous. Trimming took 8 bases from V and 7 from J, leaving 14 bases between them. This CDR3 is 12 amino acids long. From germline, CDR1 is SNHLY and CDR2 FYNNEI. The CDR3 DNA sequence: TGTGCCAGCCGGTTGGGTAGTTGGACCCAGTACTTC. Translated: CASRLGSWTQYF.

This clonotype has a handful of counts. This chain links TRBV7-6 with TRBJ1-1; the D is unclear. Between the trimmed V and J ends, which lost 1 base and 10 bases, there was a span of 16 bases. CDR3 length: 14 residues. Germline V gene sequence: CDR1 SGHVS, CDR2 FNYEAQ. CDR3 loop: CASSLGGGSGRAFF. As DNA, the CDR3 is TGTGCCAGCAGCTTAGGCGGCGGGTCGGGAAGAGCTTTCTTT.

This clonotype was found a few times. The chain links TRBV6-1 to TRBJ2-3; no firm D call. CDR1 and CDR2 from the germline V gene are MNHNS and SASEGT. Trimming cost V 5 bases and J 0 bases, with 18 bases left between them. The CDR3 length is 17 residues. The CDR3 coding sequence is TGTGCCAGCAGTTATCAGTCGGGCTCGCCCAGCACAGATACGCAGTATTTT. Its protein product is CASSYQSGSPSTDTQYF.

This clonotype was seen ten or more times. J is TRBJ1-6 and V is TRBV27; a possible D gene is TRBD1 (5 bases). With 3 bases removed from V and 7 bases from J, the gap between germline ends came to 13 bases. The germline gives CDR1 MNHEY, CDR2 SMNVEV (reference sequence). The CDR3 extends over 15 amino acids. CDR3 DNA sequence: TGTGCCAGCAGTTTTCGCCAGGGAGGCAATTCACCCCTCCACTTT. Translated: CASSFRQGGNSPLHF.

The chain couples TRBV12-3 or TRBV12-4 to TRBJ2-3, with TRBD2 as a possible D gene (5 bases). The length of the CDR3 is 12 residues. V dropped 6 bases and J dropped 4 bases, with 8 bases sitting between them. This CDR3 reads CASSGLADTQYF. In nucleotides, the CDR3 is TGTGCCAGCAGCGGACTCGCAGATACGCAGTATTTT.

CDR3: CASSESGSSQYF. The CDR3 nucleotides are TGCGCCAGCAGTGAGTCGGGCTCCTCCCAGTATTTT. The chain employs TRBV10-1 and TRBJ2-3; unclear D gene. This CDR3 contains 12 residues. Germline CDR1 and CDR2: WNHNN and SYGVQD (reference sequence). V dropped 0 bases and J dropped 12 bases, with 10 bases sitting between them.

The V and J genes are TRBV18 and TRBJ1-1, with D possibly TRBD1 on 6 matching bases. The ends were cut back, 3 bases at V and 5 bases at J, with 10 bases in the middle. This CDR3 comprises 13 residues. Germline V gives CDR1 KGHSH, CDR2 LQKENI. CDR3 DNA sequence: TGTGCCAGCTCACCTCAGGGGAAGACTGAAGCTTTCTTT. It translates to CASSPQGKTEAFF.

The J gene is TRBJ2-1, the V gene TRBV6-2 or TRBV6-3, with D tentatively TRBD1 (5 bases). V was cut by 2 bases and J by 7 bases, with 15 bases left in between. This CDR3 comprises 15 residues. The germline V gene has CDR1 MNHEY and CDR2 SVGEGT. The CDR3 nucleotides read TGTGCCAGCAGTTACGGGCAGGGAATTTGGAATGAGCAGTTCTTC. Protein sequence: CASSYGQGIWNEQFF.

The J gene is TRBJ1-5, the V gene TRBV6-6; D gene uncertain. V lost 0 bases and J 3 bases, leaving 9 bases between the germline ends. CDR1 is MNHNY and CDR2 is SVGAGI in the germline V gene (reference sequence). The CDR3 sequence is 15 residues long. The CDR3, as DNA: TGTGCCAGCAGTTACTCCCCCAGCGCCAATCAGCCCCAGCATTTT. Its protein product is CASSYSPSANQPQHF.